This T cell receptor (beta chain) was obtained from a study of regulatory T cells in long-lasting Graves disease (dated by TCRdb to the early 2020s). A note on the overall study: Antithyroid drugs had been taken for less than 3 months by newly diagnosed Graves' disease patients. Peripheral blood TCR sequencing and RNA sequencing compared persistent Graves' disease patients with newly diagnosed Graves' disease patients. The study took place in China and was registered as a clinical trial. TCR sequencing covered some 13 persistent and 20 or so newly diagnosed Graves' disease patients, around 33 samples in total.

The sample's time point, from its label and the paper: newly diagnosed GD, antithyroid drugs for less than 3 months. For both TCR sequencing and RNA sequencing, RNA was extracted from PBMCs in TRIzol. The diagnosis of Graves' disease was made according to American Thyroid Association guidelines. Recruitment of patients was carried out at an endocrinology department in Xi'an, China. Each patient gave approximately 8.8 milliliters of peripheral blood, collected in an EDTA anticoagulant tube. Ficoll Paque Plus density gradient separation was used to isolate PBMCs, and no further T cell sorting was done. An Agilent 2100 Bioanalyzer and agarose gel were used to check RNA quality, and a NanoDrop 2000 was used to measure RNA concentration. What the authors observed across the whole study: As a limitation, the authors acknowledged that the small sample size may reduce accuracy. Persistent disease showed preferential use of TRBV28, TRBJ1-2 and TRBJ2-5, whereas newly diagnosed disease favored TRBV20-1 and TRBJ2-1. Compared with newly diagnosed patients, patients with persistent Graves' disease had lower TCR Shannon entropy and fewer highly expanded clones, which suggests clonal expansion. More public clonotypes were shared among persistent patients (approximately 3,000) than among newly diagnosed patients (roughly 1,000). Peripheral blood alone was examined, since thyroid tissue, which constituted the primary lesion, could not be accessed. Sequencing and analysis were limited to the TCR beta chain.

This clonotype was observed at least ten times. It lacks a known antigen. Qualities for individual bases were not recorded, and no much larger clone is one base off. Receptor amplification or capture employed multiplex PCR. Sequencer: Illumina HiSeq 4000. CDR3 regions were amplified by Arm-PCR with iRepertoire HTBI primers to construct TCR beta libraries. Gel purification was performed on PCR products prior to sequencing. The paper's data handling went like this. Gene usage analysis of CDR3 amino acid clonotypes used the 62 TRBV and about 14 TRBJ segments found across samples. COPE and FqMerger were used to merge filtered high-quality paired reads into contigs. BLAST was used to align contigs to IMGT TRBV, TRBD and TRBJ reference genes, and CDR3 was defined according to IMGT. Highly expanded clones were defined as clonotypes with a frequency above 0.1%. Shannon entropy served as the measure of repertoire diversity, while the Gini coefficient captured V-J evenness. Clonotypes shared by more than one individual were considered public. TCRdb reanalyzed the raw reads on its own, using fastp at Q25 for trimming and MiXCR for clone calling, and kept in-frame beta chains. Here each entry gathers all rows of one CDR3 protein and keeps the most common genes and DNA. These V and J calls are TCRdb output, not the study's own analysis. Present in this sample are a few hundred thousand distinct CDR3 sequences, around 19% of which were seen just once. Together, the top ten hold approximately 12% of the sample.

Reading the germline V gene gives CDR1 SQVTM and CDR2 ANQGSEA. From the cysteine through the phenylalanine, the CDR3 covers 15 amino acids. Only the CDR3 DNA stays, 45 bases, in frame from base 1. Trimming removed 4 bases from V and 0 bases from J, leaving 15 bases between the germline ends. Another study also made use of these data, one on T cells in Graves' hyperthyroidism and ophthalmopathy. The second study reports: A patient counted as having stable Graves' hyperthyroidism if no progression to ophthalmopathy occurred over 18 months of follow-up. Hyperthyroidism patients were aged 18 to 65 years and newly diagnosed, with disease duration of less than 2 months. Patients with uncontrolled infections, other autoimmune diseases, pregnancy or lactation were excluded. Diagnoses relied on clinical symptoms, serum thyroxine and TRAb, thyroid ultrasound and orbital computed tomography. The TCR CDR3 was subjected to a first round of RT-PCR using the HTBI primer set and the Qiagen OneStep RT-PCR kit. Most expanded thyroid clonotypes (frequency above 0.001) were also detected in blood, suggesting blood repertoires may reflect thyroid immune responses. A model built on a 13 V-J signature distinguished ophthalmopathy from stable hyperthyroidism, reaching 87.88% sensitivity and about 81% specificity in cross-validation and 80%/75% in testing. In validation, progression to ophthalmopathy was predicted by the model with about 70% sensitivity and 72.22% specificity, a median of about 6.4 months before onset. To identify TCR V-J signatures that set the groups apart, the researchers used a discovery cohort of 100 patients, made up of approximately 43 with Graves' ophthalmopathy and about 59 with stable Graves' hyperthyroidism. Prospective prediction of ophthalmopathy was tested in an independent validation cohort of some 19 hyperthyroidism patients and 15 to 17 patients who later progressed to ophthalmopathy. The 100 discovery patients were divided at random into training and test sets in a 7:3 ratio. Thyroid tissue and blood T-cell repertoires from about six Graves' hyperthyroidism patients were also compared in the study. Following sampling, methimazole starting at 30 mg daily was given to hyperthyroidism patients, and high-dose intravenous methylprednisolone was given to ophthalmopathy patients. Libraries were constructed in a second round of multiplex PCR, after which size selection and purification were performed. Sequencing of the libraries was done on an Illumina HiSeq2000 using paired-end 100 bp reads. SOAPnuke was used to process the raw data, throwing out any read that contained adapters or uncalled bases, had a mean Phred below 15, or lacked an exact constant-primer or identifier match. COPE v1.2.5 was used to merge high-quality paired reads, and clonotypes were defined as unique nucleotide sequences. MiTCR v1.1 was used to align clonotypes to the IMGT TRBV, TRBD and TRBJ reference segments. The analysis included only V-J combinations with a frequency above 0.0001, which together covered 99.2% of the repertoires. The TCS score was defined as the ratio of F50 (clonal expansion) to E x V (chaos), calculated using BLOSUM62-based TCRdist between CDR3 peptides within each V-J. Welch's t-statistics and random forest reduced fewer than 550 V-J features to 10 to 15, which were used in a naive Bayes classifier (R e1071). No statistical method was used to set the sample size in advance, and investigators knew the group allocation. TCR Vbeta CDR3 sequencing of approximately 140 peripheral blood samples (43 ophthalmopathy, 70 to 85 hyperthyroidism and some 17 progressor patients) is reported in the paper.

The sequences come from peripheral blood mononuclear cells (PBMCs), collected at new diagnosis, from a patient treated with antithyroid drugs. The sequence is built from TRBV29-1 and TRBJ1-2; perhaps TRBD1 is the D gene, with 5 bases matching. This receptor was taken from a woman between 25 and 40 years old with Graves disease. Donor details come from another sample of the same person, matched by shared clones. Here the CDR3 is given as CSVGSRGEANYGYTF. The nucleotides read TGCAGCGTTGGCTCCCGGGGGGAAGCTAACTATGGCTACACCTTC.